This T cell receptor (beta chain) was recovered during a study of blood T cell repertoires in COVID-19. As for the study in general: Collection of acute and convalescent COVID-19 samples took place in the United States, Italy and Spain. Sources were T cells, B-cell-depleted T cells, or PBMCs; the material itself was cDNA or gDNA.

Methods used by the authors: Scientists estimated how many nucleated cells there were by amplifying reference gene primers. This table comes from immunoSEQ multiplex PCR, and its TCRdb copy is limited to in-frame clones, with some not included. Clone size and V and J calls were adopted from that table, with D and trimming inferred from the DNA. The table records about 40,000 clones, 70% to 90% of them present only once. Trimming at V came to 5 bases and at J to 2 bases, leaving 6 bases not matched to a gene. The CDR3 has 15 amino acids. Germline values: CDR1 SEHNR, CDR2 FQNEAQ (reference sequence). The chain employs TRBV7-9 and TRBJ2-7, with 10 bases that match TRBD1. The sample was peripheral blood. This clonotype was sampled from a human donor in a cohort sampled during active COVID-19. CDR3 in amino acids: CASSPSGTGAYEQYF. CDR3 nucleotides: TGTGCCAGCAGCCCATCCGGGACAGGGGCCTACGAGCAGTACTTC.